This note documents a single TCR beta chain sequence. The data originate from a study of response to subunit inactivated influenza vaccine. TCRdb used MiXCR to reprocess the RT-PCR reads, holding one entry per CDR3 protein. The data contain 450,000 to 600,000 distinct CDR3 sequences, approximately 7.7% of them singletons. Germline loops: CDR1 LGHNA, CDR2 YSLEER. The V and J ends lost 0 bases and 1 base respectively, with 12 bases between them. This CDR3 contains 16 residues. Sequences were derived from PBMCs from blood, sampled less than 30 months after vaccination. This sequence originates from a man aged 45 to 70 who received an inactivated influenza vaccine. The chain recombines TRBV4-3 with TRBJ1-1; a weak D match, TRBD1 (5 bases). CDR3 sequence reads: CASSQEGGTGNTEAFF. Here the CDR3 DNA reads TGCGCCAGCAGCCAAGAGGGAGGTACAGGGAACACTGAAGCTTTCTTT.